This T cell receptor (beta chain) was obtained from a study of T cell responses to AZD1222 COVID-19 vaccine. Repertoires were generated with immunoSEQ multiplex PCR, while TCRdb's copy carries only in-frame clones and drops some. The sample lists 140,000 to 150,000 clones; 75% to 90% were seen once. After removal of 5 bases from V and 7 bases from J, the junction contained 6 bases not matched to a gene. CDR3 size: 12 residues. The germline V gene has CDR1 SQVTM and CDR2 ANQGSEA. The genes are TRBV29-1 and TRBJ1-2; 8 bases map to TRBD1. This specimen consisted of peripheral blood, obtained on day 0 of MenACWY control vaccination. The clonotype comes from an adult in good health. The CDR3 loop reads CSVSTGESGYTF. The CDR3 region has the DNA TGCAGCGTTTCGACAGGGGAATCTGGCTACACCTTC.